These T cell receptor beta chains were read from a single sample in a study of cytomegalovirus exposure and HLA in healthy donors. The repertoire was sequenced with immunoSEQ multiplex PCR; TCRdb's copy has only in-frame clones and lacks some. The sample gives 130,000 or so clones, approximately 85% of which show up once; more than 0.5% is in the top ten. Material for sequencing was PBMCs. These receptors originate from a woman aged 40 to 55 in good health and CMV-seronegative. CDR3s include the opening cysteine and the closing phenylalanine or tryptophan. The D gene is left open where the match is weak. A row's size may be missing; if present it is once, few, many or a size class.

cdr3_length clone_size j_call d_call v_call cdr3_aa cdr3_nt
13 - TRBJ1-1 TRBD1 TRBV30 CAWRDRGRTEAFF TGTGCCTGGAGGGACAGGGGGCGAACTGAAGCTTTCTTT
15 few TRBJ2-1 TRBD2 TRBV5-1 CASSWGPGGDNEQFF TGCGCCAGCAGCTGGGGGCCGGGGGGGGACAATGAGCAGTTCTTC
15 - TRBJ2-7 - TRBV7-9 CASTPTGSFSYEQYF TGTGCCAGCACCCCTACGGGGAGCTTCTCCTACGAGCAGTACTTC
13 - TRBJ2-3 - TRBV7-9 CASTRASEDTQYF TGTGCCAGCACCCGAGCAAGTGAGGATACGCAGTATTTT
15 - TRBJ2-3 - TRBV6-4 CASTAKGLHTDTQYF TGTGCCAGCACGGCGAAGGGGCTCCACACAGATACGCAGTATTTT
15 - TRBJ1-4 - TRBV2 CASSGSSATNEKLFF TGTGCCAGCAGTGGCAGTTCCGCAACTAATGAAAAACTGTTTTTT
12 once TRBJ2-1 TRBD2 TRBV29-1 CSPRTSGNEQFF TGCAGCCCTCGGACTAGCGGTAATGAGCAGTTCTTC
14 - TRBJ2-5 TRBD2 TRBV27 CASSGTSGLETQYF TGTGCCAGCAGTGGGACTAGTGGGCTTGAGACCCAGTACTTC
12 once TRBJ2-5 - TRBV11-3 CASSLGKETQYF TGTGCCAGCAGCTTGGGCAAAGAGACCCAGTACTTC
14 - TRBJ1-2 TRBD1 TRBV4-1 CASSQVNRGNGYTF TGCGCCAGCAGCCAAGTGAACAGGGGCAATGGCTACACCTTC
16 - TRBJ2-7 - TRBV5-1 CASSLGPAGASYEQYF TGCGCCAGCAGCTTGGGGCCAGCGGGCGCCTCCTACGAGCAGTACTTC
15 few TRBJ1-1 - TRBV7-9 CASSSPDRSRTEAFF TGTGCCAGCAGCTCCCCCGACAGATCCAGGACTGAAGCTTTCTTT
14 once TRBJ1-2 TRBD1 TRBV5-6 CASSTAGGGDGYTF TGTGCCAGCAGCACCGCAGGGGGCGGGGATGGCTACACCTTC
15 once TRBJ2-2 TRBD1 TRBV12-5 CASGPWTGDTGELFF TGTGCTAGTGGTCCCTGGACAGGGGACACCGGGGAGCTGTTTTTT
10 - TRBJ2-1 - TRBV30 CAVGRSRQFF TGTGCAGTCGGGAGATCTCGGCAGTTCTTC
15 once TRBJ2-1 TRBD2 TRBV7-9 CASSFPITSDNEQFF TGTGCCAGCAGCTTCCCCATTACTAGCGACAATGAGCAGTTCTTC
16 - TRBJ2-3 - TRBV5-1 CASSLGPGGQSDTQYF TGCGCCAGCAGCTTGGGGCCCGGGGGGCAGTCAGATACGCAGTATTTT
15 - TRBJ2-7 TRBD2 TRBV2 CASHPPGGGSYEQYF TGTGCCAGCCACCCCCCGGGCGGGGGATCCTACGAGCAGTACTTC
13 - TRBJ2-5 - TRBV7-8 CASRRGGAETQYF TGTGCCAGCAGGCGAGGGGGGGCAGAGACCCAGTACTTC
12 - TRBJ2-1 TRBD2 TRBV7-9 CASSHSSGNEFF TGTGCCAGCAGCCATTCAAGCGGGAATGAGTTCTTC
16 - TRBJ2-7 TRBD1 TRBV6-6 CASSYSRQGPTYEQYF TGTGCCAGCAGTTACTCCAGACAGGGGCCCACCTACGAGCAGTACTTC
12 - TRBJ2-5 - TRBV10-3 CASNTAGQTQYF TGTGCCTCGAACACTGCGGGACAGACCCAGTACTTC
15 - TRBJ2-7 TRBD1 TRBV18 CASSPGTGEFYEQYF TGTGCCAGCTCACCCGGGACAGGGGAATTTTACGAGCAGTACTTC
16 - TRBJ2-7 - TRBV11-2 CASSLVGGTGSHEQYF TGTGCCAGCAGCTTAGTAGGAGGAACAGGGTCTCACGAGCAGTACTTC
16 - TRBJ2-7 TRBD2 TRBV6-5 CASSYPRLAGGHEQYF TGTGCCAGCAGTTACCCAAGACTAGCGGGAGGACACGAGCAGTACTTC
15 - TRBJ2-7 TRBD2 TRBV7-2 CASSLVAGESYEQYF TGTGCCAGCAGCTTAGTAGCGGGAGAATCCTACGAGCAGTACTTC
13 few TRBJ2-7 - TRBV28 CASCPGGSYEQYF TGTGCCAGCTGCCCCGGGGGCTCCTACGAGCAGTACTTC
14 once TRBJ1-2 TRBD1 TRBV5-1 CASSLGQGNYGYTF TGCGCCAGCAGCTTGGGACAGGGGAACTATGGCTACACCTTC
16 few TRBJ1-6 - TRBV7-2 CASSPREGGEYSPLHF TGTGCCAGCAGCCCACGAGAAGGAGGGGAGTACTCACCCCTCCACTTT
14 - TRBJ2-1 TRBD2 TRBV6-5 CASSYTSGRNEQFF TGTGCCAGCAGTTACACTAGCGGGAGAAATGAGCAGTTCTTC
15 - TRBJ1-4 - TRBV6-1 CASSDSGQLREKLFF TGTGCCAGCAGTGATTCCGGACAGCTAAGGGAAAAACTGTTTTTT
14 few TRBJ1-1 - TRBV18 CASSPRTANTEAFF TGTGCCAGCTCACCTCGGACAGCGAACACTGAAGCTTTCTTT
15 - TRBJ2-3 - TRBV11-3 CASTGVGWVTDTQYF TGTGCCAGCACCGGGGTAGGGTGGGTCACAGATACGCAGTATTTT
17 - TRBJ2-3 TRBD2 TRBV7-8 CASSLAGLAVSTDTQYF TGTGCCAGCAGCTTAGCCGGACTAGCGGTCAGCACAGATACGCAGTATTTT
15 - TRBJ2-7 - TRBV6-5 CASSARGLTGYEQYF TGTGCCAGCAGTGCCCGAGGGTTGACGGGTTACGAGCAGTACTTC
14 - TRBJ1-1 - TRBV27 CASSWAGGNTEAFF TGTGCCAGCAGTTGGGCAGGAGGGAACACTGAAGCTTTCTTT
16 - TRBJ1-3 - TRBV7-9 CSSSLPMVRAGNTIYF TGTTCCAGCAGCTTACCGATGGTGAGGGCCGGAAACACCATATATTTT
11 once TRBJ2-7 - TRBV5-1 CARRSSYEQYF TGCGCCAGAAGGAGCTCCTACGAGCAGTACTTC
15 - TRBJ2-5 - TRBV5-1 CASSPGDLMGETQYF TGCGCCAGCAGCCCGGGAGACTTGATGGGAGAGACCCAGTACTTC
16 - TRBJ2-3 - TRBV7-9 CASTEEGVGVGDTQYF TGTGCCAGCACAGAGGAGGGAGTGGGAGTAGGAGATACGCAGTATTTT
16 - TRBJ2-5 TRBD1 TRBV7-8 CASSVRQGLLKETQYF TGTGCCAGCAGCGTCCGACAGGGGCTATTAAAAGAGACCCAGTACTTC
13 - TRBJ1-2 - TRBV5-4 CASSETGNYGYTF TGTGCCAGCAGCGAAACAGGGAACTATGGCTACACCTTC
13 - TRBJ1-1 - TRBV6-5 CASGTPGGTEAFF TGTGCCAGCGGAACACCGGGAGGCACTGAAGCTTTCTTT
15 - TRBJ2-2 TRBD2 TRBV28 CASSVSGGYTGELFF TGTGCCAGCAGTGTTAGCGGGGGCTACACCGGGGAGCTGTTTTTT
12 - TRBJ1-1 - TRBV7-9 CSSSLAWQKAFF TGTTCCAGCAGCTTAGCGTGGCAGAAAGCTTTCTTT
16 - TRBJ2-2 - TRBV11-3 CASSSAGSLLLGELFF TGTGCCAGCAGTAGCGCGGGATCCCTTTTACTCGGGGAGCTGTTTTTT
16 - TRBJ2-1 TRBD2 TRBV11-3 CASSLDSGGGLSEQFF TGTGCCAGCAGCTTAGATTCCGGGGGAGGGCTTAGTGAGCAGTTCTTC
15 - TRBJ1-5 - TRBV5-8 CASSSDSYSNQPQHF TGTGCCAGCAGCTCTGACAGTTATAGCAATCAGCCCCAGCATTTT
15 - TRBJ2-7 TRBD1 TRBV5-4 CASSWDRGPIYEQYF TGTGCCAGCAGCTGGGACAGGGGGCCCATCTACGAGCAGTACTTC
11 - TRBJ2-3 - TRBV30 CAWDSRDTQYF TGTGCCTGGGACTCGAGAGATACGCAGTATTTT
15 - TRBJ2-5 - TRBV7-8 CASSFSRDYQETQYF TGTGCCAGCAGCTTTAGCCGGGACTACCAAGAGACCCAGTACTTC
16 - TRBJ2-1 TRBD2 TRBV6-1 CASSVHTSGRANEQFF TGTGCCAGCAGTGTCCATACTAGCGGGAGAGCTAATGAGCAGTTCTTC
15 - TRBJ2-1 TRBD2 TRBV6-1 CASRDGTSGKVEQFF TGTGCCAGCAGGGATGGGACTAGCGGGAAGGTTGAGCAGTTCTTC
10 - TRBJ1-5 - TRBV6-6 CAGGGQPQHF TGTGCCGGGGGGGGGCAGCCCCAGCATTTT
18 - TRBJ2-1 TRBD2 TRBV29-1 CSVQRLAGVPSSYNEQFF TGCAGCGTTCAACGACTAGCGGGAGTACCGAGCTCCTACAATGAGCAGTTCTTC
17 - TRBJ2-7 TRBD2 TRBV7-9 CSSSPASGTSGTYEQYF TGTTCCAGCAGCCCGGCGTCGGGGACTAGCGGGACTTACGAGCAGTACTTC
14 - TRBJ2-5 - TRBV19 CASSIGTAQETQYF TGTGCCAGTAGTATAGGGACAGCCCAAGAGACCCAGTACTTC
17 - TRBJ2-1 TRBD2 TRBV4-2 CASSQGFISGGPNEQFF TGTGCCAGCAGCCAGGGGTTCATATCGGGAGGGCCTAATGAGCAGTTCTTC
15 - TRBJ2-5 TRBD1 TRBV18 CASSPMGQGQEAQYF TGTGCCAGCTCACCTATGGGACAGGGCCAAGAAGCCCAGTACTTC
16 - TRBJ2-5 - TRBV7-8 CASSNLRDGLQETQYF TGTGCCAGCAGCAACCTAAGGGACGGACTACAAGAGACCCAGTACTTC